These 3 T cell receptor beta chains were sequenced from one sample in a study of breast tumors, draining lymph nodes, adjacent tissues. MiXCR, applied by TCRdb to the multiplex PCR reads, yields one record per CDR3 protein. This table holds about 130,000 distinct CDR3 sequences, about a fifth found once. Breast cancer patients provided tissue from their axillary draining lymph nodes. Input material: axillary lymph node tissue. The receptors stem from a female donor with breast cancer. Some clones in this sample may be carry-over from other donors' samples.

As to this clonotype: Without the conserved terminal phenylalanine or tryptophan, this CDR3 likely stems from a read error. The V gene is TRBV5-4, the J gene TRBJ2-6; no firm D call. Germline CDR1 is SGHNT and CDR2 is YYREEE (reference sequence). Trimming stripped 0 bases from V and 0 bases from J, with 4 bases between. The CDR3 extends over 15 amino acids. The CDR3 region is CASSLAGSGANVLTL. CDR3 DNA: TGTGCCAGCAGCTTGGCTGGCTCTGGGGCCAACGTCCTGACTCTC.

Note on this clonotype: A single base separates this from a much larger clone, so it may be a read error. CDR3 DNA: TGTGCCAGCAGCTTAGAAGGCGTGAGGGCCTCCGGGGAGCTGTTTTTT. It yields the protein CASSLEGVRASGELFF. V usage is TRBV11-2 and J usage is TRBJ2-2, with D perhaps matching TRBD2 (5 bases). Germline lookup yields CDR1 SGHAT and CDR2 FQNNGV. Trimming took 0 bases from V and 6 from J, leaving 14 bases between them. CDR3 length: 16 amino acids.

A word on this clonotype: A read error may explain this, as a much larger clone is one base away. The J gene is TRBJ2-2, the V gene TRBV6-2 or TRBV6-3; D remains ambiguous. Germline-derived CDR1 and CDR2 are MNHEY and SVGEGT. The CDR3 extends over 14 amino acids. V was trimmed by 6 bases and J by 4 bases, leaving 12 bases between them. The CDR3 DNA is TGTGCCAGCAGGGTTTCAGGACCCACCGGGGAGCTGTTTTTT. It is translated as CASRVSGPTGELFF.